This entry concerns a single TCR beta chain. Sequenced material consisted of expressed TCRB transcripts (all of the isolated RNA was reverse transcribed). Measured with immunoSEQ multiplex PCR; TCRdb has only the in-frame clones, and not every one. The sample has about 900,000 clones, 15% to 20% seen once; the top ten hold about 0.02%. The data stem from a study of beta chain features in type 1 diabetes. Purities over 95% were achieved in all sorted populations. The CDR3 sequence is 17 residues long. Germline V CDR1 and CDR2: LNHNV, YYDKDF (reference sequence). The junction had 13 bases not matched to a gene; V was cut back by 4 bases and J by 4 bases.

The chain has TRBV15 and TRBJ2-1; 7 bases map to TRBD2. This sequence was found in a woman between 18 and 29 years old in good health. Material for sequencing was naive CD4+ T cells from blood. The CDR3 DNA follows: TGTGCCACCAGCACAGTACCACCGCGGGAGTTGTACAATGAGCAGTTCTTC. Residues: CATSTVPPRELYNEQFF.